The 27 T cell receptor beta chains presented below share a single source sample, sequenced in a study of shared clonotypes between healthy human individuals. The repertoire was sequenced with immunoSEQ multiplex PCR; TCRdb's copy has only in-frame clones and lacks some. This table has about a million clones, about 74% appearing once. The sequencing sample was made of memory CD4+ T cells sorted from blood. This sample's subset: CD45RA-negative fraction. Source of these receptors: a man aged 18 to 29 in good health.

This chain links TRBV2 with TRBJ2-3, with 7 positions matching TRBD2. The CDR3 contains 14 residues. V dropped 4 bases and J dropped 2; count of bases not matched to a gene: 3. Germline V gene sequence: CDR1 SNHLY, CDR2 FYNNEI. CDR3 region: CASSGTRTTDTQYF. The CDR3 DNA sequence: TGTGCCAGCAGTGGGACTAGAACCACAGATACGCAGTATTTT.

V is TRBV6-6 and J is TRBJ2-7, with unresolved D. The germline gives CDR1 MNHNY, CDR2 SVGAGI (reference sequence). V was cut by 5 bases and J by 4 bases, with 9 bases left in between. The length of the CDR3 is 12 residues. CDR3 sequence reads: CASSGDLYEQYF. The CDR3 DNA sequence: TGTGCCAGCAGTGGGGATCTGTACGAGCAGTACTTC.

The J gene is TRBJ2-5, the V gene TRBV10-3; a weak D match, TRBD2 (6 bases). The CDR3 sequence is 15 residues long. The germline CDR1 and CDR2 sequences are ENHRY and SYGVKD. Between the trimmed V and J ends, which lost 4 bases and 1 base, there was a span of 13 bases. CDR3 protein: CAISGGVASQETQYF. Written as DNA, the CDR3 is TGTGCCATCAGTGGGGGGGTCGCCAGCCAAGAGACCCAGTACTTC.

V usage is TRBV15 and J usage is TRBJ1-2; a possible D gene is TRBD1 (5 bases). From germline, CDR1 is LNHNV and CDR2 YYDKDF (reference sequence). Trimming left V 1 base short and J 2 bases short, with 17 bases between. CDR3 size: 17 residues. This CDR3 is CATSRGLDGGANYGYTF. Written as DNA, the CDR3 is TGTGCCACCAGCAGAGGACTGGACGGAGGGGCCAACTATGGCTACACCTTC.

This chain uses TRBV5-1 with TRBJ1-1, with D uncertain. Between the trimmed V and J ends, which lost 3 bases and 1 base, there was a span of 13 bases. CDR1 and CDR2 from the germline V gene are SGHRS and YFSETQ. The CDR3 sequence is 15 residues long. The CDR3 protein is CASSWGIRKNTEAFF. CDR3 bases: TGCGCCAGCAGCTGGGGAATACGGAAGAACACTGAAGCTTTCTTT.

This clone was seen ten or more times. V is TRBV6-1 and J is TRBJ2-2; TRBD1 agrees at 11 bases. Germline values: CDR1 MNHNS, CDR2 SASEGT. This CDR3 spans 18 amino acids. V was pared by 1 base and J by 0 bases, with 4 bases of the junction left unmatched. The CDR3 DNA reads as TGTGCCAGCAGTGAAGTCCTGGGACAGGGGGCGAACACCGGGGAGCTGTTTTTT. Residues: CASSEVLGQGANTGELFF.

The V and J genes are TRBV7-9 and TRBJ2-1; D gene uncertain. V was trimmed by 1 base and J by 2 bases, leaving 3 bases between them. The CDR3 covers 13 residues. Germline CDR1 is SEHNR and CDR2 is FQNEAQ (reference sequence). In DNA form, the CDR3 reads TGTGCCAGCAGCTTAGAGGCCTACAATGAGCAGTTCTTC. Its protein is CASSLEAYNEQFF.

A few counts support this clone. The gene calls are TRBV19 and TRBJ2-6, with D perhaps matching TRBD1 or TRBD2 (5 bases each). The V end was cut by 5 bases, the J end by 4 bases, with 12 bases between. This CDR3 is built from 15 residues. Germline V gene data show CDR1 as LNHDA and CDR2 as SQIVND (reference sequence). CDR3 bases: TGTGCCAGTAGTGTTTCCGGGACCGGGGCCAACGTCCTGACTTTC. As protein: CASSVSGTGANVLTF.

V and J are TRBV30 and TRBJ1-1; D is perhaps TRBD1 (6 bases). V lost 3 bases to trimming and J lost 4 bases, with 15 bases between them. The CDR3 has 14 residues. Germline V gene lookup returns CDR1 GTSNPN and CDR2 SVGIG (reference sequence). In DNA form, the CDR3 reads TGTGCCTGGAGCAATCAGGGGTCGGGCACTGAAGCTTTCTTT. This sequence encodes CAWSNQGSGTEAFF.

This clone was seen a single time. The rearrangement joins TRBV7-2 to TRBJ1-2, with D tentatively TRBD1 (6 bases). Trimming removed 4 bases from V and 4 bases from J, with 16 bases in between. The CDR3 runs 15 residues. Germline V CDR1 and CDR2: SGHTA, FQGNSA. The CDR3 reads CASSSPYREGYGYTF. The CDR3 DNA reads TGTGCCAGCAGCTCCCCCTACAGGGAAGGCTATGGCTACACCTTC.

This clone has only a few counts. V is TRBV7-2 and J is TRBJ2-3; D is ambiguous. Germline V gene sequence: CDR1 SGHTA, CDR2 FQGNSA. CDR3 size: 12 residues. Between the trimmed V and J ends, which lost 7 bases and 2 bases, there was a span of 7 bases. CDR3 protein: CASNSYTDTQYF. The CDR3 nucleotides are TGTGCCAGCAACTCCTACACAGATACGCAGTATTTT. Variable domain in full (rest from reference TRBV7-2 and TRBJ2-3): GAGVSQSPSNKVTEKGKDVELRCDPISGHTALYWYRQSLGQGLEFLIYFQGNSAPDKSGLPSDRFSAERTGGSVSTLTIQRTQQEDSAVYLCASNSYTDTQYFGPGTRLTVL.

The chain combines TRBV7-9 with TRBJ2-5; D is ambiguous. Germline CDR1 and CDR2: SEHNR and FQNEAQ (reference sequence). The CDR3 is made up of 14 amino acids. The V end was cut by 5 bases, the J end by 2 bases, with 12 bases between. As DNA, the CDR3 is TGTGCCAGCAGCAAGGCACAAAATCAAGAGACCCAGTACTTC. Protein product: CASSKAQNQETQYF.

This chain joins TRBV18 and TRBJ2-2, with 7 nucleotides matching TRBD2. There are 17 residues in the CDR3. V was clipped by 6 bases and J by 0 bases; unmatched bases: 10. Germline V gene lookup returns CDR1 KGHSH and CDR2 LQKENI. The CDR3 loop reads CASSPRLADTNTGELFF. The DNA of the CDR3 is TGTGCCAGCTCGCCTAGACTAGCAGACACGAACACCGGGGAGCTGTTTTTT.

This clone was counted only a few times. The chain is built from TRBV29-1 and TRBJ2-7, with TRBD1 matching 8 bases. After removal of 6 bases from V and 3 bases from J, the junction contained 16 bases not matched to a gene. This CDR3 has 16 amino acids. Germline loops: CDR1 SQVTM, CDR2 ANQGSEA. In nucleotides, the CDR3 is TGCAGCGTGAGAATCCCAAACAGGGGGTTAAACTACGAGCAGTACTTC. Residues: CSVRIPNRGLNYEQYF.

V and J are TRBV6-1 and TRBJ2-7; a possible D gene is TRBD2 (5 bases). V lost 6 bases and J lost 0, with 6 bases in between. In germline, CDR1 is MNHNS, CDR2 SASEGT. The CDR3 has 12 amino acids. CDR3 in DNA: TGTGCCAGCAGGGCGGGCTCCTACGAGCAGTACTTC. Protein sequence: CASRAGSYEQYF.

The J gene is TRBJ1-2, the V gene TRBV2; 7 bases are shared with TRBD1. The V gene's germline CDR1 is SNHLY and CDR2 FYNNEI. V lost 5 bases, J lost 5 bases, and 5 bases stayed unmatched. The CDR3 is 13 amino acids. CDR3 protein: CASSLGTVYGYTF. DNA for the CDR3: TGTGCCAGCAGTCTGGGGACAGTATATGGCTACACCTTC.

V and J are TRBV30 and TRBJ1-2; D is unclear. The germline gives CDR1 GTSNPN, CDR2 SVGIG (reference sequence). The ends were cut back, 1 base at V and 6 bases at J, with 3 bases in the middle. The CDR3 has 10 amino acids. As DNA, the CDR3 is TGTGCCTGGAGTGCGCATGGCTACACCTTC. The encoded protein is CAWSAHGYTF.

V gene TRBV20-1 combines with J gene TRBJ2-1; 9 bases agree with TRBD2. J lost 9 bases, V lost 5 bases, and 2 bases had no gene match. The CDR3 has 11 amino acids. CDR1 is DFQATT, CDR2 SNEGSKA, per germline (reference sequence). The CDR3 protein is CSAVSGSEQFF. CDR3 bases: TGCAGTGCTGTTAGCGGGAGTGAGCAGTTCTTC.

By its share, this clone is medium-sized (0.01 to 0.1%). The chain recombines TRBV7-3 with TRBJ1-6; TRBD1 aligns across 10 bases. This CDR3 has 13 amino acids. The germline V gene encodes CDR1 SGHTA and CDR2 FQGTGA. The ends lost 5 bases at V and 15 bases at J; junction bases unmatched: 7. The CDR3 bases are TGTGCCAGCAGCACTGGACAGGGGGACCGCCTCCACTTT. Translating it yields CASSTGQGDRLHF.

This clone was found once. The chain carries TRBV4-1 and TRBJ1-3; maybe TRBD1 (5 bases). CDR1 and CDR2 (germline): MGHRA, YSYEKL. The CDR3 has 16 amino acids. The V and J ends lost 0 bases and 4 bases respectively, with 13 bases between them. CDR3 sequence (DNA): TGCGCCAGCAGCCAAGATGAGGGGATGAGGGGAAACACCATATATTTT. Its protein product is CASSQDEGMRGNTIYF.

The rearrangement uses TRBV27 and TRBJ1-4, with 10 bases aligning to TRBD1. Trimming cost V 6 bases and J 6 bases; bases outside gene matches: 7. Germline V gives CDR1 MNHEY, CDR2 SMNVEV (reference sequence). The CDR3 has 15 residues. CDR3 nucleotides: TGTGCCAGCAGAACCCACGGGACAGGGGATGAAAAACTGTTTTTT. Translated: CASRTHGTGDEKLFF.

V is TRBV5-4 and J is TRBJ1-1; maybe TRBD1 (5 bases). Germline V gene data show CDR1 as SGHNT and CDR2 as YYREEE (reference sequence). V lost 7 bases and J 4 bases, leaving 17 bases between the germline ends. CDR3 size: 14 residues. Written as DNA, the CDR3 is TGTGCCAGCGCCACGGCAACAGGTCTCACTGAAGCTTTCTTT. It is translated as CASATATGLTEAFF.

The gene calls are TRBV19 and TRBJ2-3; D may be TRBD2 (5 bases). The CDR3 consists of 13 residues. Germline V lookup: CDR1 LNHDA, CDR2 SQIVND (reference sequence). Trimming took off 4 bases at V and 6 bases at J, with 11 bases between the two ends. The CDR3 is CASSKVRGDTQYF. CDR3 nucleotide sequence: TGTGCCAGTAGTAAAGTTCGCGGGGATACGCAGTATTTT.

The chain combines TRBV5-1 with TRBJ2-5; tentative D call: TRBD2 (5 bases). The CDR3 spans 15 residues. V dropped 0 bases and J dropped 6 bases, with 15 bases sitting between them. Germline CDR1 reads SGHRS; CDR2 reads YFSETQ. CDR3 residues: CASSLVERVQKTQYF. The CDR3 DNA sequence: TGCGCCAGCAGCTTGGTTGAGAGGGTTCAGAAGACCCAGTACTTC.

This chain links TRBV9 with TRBJ2-3; D uncertain. V lost 0 bases and J 7 bases, leaving 12 bases between the germline ends. CDR3 size: 14 residues. Germline CDR1 reads SGDLS; CDR2 reads YYNGEE. The CDR3 coding sequence is TGTGCCAGCAGCGTAGCAGGTGCCACGAATACGCAGTATTTT. Its protein is CASSVAGATNTQYF.

The CDR3 is CASSKTPGDGPGGEQYF. The CDR3 region has the DNA TGCGCCAGCAGCAAAACGCCAGGTGACGGACCAGGCGGCGAGCAGTACTTC. The genes are TRBV5-1 and TRBJ2-7, with unresolved D. Germline V gives CDR1 SGHRS, CDR2 YFSETQ. Trimming took 4 bases from V and 6 from J, leaving 26 bases between them. This CDR3 contains 17 residues.

The chain carries TRBV20-1 and TRBJ2-1; possibly TRBD1 for D (6 bases). Trimming removed 3 bases at V and 10 bases at J, with 10 bases between. CDR3 length: 11 residues. CDR1 and CDR2 (germline): DFQATT, SNEGSKA (reference sequence). This chain's CDR3 is CSASLGTEQFF. The CDR3 DNA sequence: TGCAGTGCTAGTCTAGGGACAGAGCAGTTCTTC.